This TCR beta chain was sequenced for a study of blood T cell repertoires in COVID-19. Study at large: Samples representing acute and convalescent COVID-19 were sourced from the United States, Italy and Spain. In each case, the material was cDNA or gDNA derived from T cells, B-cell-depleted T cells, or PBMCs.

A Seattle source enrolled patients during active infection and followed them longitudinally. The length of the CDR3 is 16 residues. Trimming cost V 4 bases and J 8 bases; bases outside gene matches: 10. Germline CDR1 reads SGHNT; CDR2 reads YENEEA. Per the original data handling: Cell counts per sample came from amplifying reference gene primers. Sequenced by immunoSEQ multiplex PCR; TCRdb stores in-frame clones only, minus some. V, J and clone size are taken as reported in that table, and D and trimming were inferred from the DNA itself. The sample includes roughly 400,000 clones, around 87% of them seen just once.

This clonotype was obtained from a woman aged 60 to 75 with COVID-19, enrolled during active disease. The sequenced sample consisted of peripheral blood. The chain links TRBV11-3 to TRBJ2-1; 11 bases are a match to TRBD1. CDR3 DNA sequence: TGTGCCAGCAGCTCCTCGCGGACAGGGGGCTGGTATGAGCAGTTCTTC. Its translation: CASSSSRTGGWYEQFF.